This paragraph covers one T cell receptor (beta chain) sequence. This clonotype was found a few times. Its antigen is not yet known. Base qualities are missing; no much larger clone stands one base away. This sample is part of a study of T cells after yellow fever vaccination (dated by TCRdb to 2018 to 2020). Background for the entire study: Libraries from fractions with low cell numbers were prepared with the SMART-Seq v4 Ultra Low Input RNA kit. Blood samples were taken at several timepoints before and after primary and secondary immunization, and bulk PBMC replicates and cell subsets were isolated. To follow T-cell clones before and after both primary and booster YFV17D yellow fever vaccination, bulk TCR alpha and beta repertoires underwent longitudinal sequencing. Two healthy male donors, one aged 18 to 30 and one aged 30 to 40 years, made up the cohort.

Broad study findings and their caveats: The secondary T-cell response was weaker than the primary response but faster, peaking on day 5 instead of day 15. FACS-sorted repertoires could contain abundant contaminating clonotypes from the bulk population, so computational filtering was required. The study included only a couple of donors, which limits how far the findings can be generalized. After the booster, most clones that had expanded after primary vaccination were detected again (nearly 97% of CD4 and 70% to 90% of CD8), suggesting broad maintenance of memory. A small fraction of clonotypes showed up in both the CD4 and CD8 compartments, probably as a result of convergent recombination.

The instrument given in TCRdb is Illumina NovaSeq 6000. TCR cDNA was made using 5'RACE template switching, a step that added a universal primer site and unique molecular identifiers. cDNA synthesis was primed from both the TCR alpha and TCR beta constant segments. Libraries were amplified in two PCR steps, with sample barcodes and sequencing adapters added in the second step. Sequencing of libraries was performed on Illumina HiSeq 2500 (2x100 bp) or NovaSeq (2x150 bp). Concerning the study's data processing: MIGEC was used to demultiplex reads and collapse the reads into UMI consensus sequences, and MiXCR was used for V(D)J alignment. Using edgeR on replicate PBMC samples, clonotypes were called vaccine-responding if FDR was below 0.01 and the log2 fold change was above 5 up to day 15. Each bulk clonotype received a CD4 or CD8 identity based on whether the sequenced CD4 or CD8 repertoire contained that clonotype at higher abundance. TCRdb redid the processing of the public reads, applying fastp at Q25 and MiXCR, and retained in-frame beta chains. Each entry merges the rows of one CDR3 protein and shows their most common DNA and genes. In this record, the V and J calls reflect TCRdb's handling and not the investigators' own analysis. The sample table records some 120,000 distinct CDR3 sequences; 12% to 15% of these occur just once. The ten most abundant clones make up roughly 45% of the sample.

After removal of 7 bases from V and 2 bases from J, the junction retains 6 bases not matched to a gene. Inclusive of the bounding cysteine and phenylalanine, the CDR3 is 14 residues long. The CDR3 DNA has 42 bases and is translated from base 1. Looking up the germline V gene yields CDR1 WSHSY and CDR2 SAAADI. What this sample's treatment or condition label stands for: live attenuated yellow fever vaccine strain. A standard Ficoll-Paque protocol was used to isolate PBMCs from peripheral blood. Dynabeads CD4 and CD8 positive selection kits were used to isolate the CD4 and CD8 T-cell fractions. TriZol was used to extract RNA from bulk PBMCs, from CD4 and CD8 fractions, and from dextramer-positive and dextramer-negative fractions.

This material consisted of CD8+ T cells sorted from PBMCs, taken 5 days after the yellow fever booster vaccination. The rearranged segments are TRBV10-2 and TRBJ2-7, with TRBD1 identical over 9 junction bases. The clonotype originates from a man younger than 35 who received the YFV17D yellow fever vaccine. Read as DNA, the sequence is TGCGCCAGCACTTCGACAGGGGGGACCTACGAGCAGTACTTC. This sequence encodes CASTSTGGTYEQYF.